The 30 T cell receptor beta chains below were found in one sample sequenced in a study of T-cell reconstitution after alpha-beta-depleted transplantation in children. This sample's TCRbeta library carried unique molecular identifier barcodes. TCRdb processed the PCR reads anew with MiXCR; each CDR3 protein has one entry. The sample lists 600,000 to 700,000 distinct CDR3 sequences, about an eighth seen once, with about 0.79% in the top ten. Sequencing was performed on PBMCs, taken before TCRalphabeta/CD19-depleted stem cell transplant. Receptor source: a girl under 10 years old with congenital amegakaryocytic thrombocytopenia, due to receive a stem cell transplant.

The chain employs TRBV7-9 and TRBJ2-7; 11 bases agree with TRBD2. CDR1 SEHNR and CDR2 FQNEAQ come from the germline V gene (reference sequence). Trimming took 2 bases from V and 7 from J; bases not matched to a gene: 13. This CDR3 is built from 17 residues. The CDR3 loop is CASSLTSGSEVRLEQYF. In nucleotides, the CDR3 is TGTGCCAGCAGCTTAACTAGCGGGAGTGAAGTACGGTTGGAGCAGTACTTC.

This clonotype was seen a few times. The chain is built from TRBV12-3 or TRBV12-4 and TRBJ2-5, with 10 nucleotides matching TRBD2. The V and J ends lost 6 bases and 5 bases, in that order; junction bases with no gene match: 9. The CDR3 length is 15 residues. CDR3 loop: CASSLLAGVEETQYF. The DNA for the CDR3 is TGTGCCAGCAGCCTTCTAGCGGGAGTTGAGGAGACCCAGTACTTC.

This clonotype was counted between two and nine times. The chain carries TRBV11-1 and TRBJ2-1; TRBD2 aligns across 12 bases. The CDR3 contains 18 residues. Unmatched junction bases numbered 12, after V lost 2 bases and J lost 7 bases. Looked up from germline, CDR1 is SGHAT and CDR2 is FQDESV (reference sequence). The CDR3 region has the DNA TGTGCCAGCAGCTTACTCGGCGGGCTAGCGGGAGGGAAGAATGAGCAGTTCTTC. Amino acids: CASSLLGGLAGGKNEQFF.

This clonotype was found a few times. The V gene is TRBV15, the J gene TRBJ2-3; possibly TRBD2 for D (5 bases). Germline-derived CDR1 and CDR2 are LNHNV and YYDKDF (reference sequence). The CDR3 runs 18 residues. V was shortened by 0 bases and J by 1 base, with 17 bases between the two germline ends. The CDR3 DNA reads TGTGCCACCAGCAGAGATCCCGTGATATACGGGGGCACAGATACGCAGTATTTT. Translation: CATSRDPVIYGGTDTQYF.

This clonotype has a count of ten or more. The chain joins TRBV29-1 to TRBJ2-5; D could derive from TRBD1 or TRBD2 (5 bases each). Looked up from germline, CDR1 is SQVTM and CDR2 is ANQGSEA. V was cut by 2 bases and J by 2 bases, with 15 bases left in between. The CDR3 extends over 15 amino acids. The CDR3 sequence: CSVERGQLVQETQYF. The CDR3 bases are TGCAGCGTTGAACGGGGCCAGCTCGTACAAGAGACCCAGTACTTC. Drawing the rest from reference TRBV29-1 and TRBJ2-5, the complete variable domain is SAVISQKPSRDICQRGTSLTIQCQVDSQVTMMFWYRQQPGQSLTLIATANQGSEATYESGFVIDKFPISRPNLTFSTLTVSNMSPEDSSIYLCSVERGQLVQETQYFGPGTRLLVL.

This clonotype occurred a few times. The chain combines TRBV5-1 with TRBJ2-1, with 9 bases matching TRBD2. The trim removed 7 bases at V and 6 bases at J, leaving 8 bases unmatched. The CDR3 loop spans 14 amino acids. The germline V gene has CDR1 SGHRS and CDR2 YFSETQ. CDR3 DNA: TGCGCCAGCGGGGGGCTAGCGGGACTCAATGAGCAGTTCTTC. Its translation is CASGGLAGLNEQFF. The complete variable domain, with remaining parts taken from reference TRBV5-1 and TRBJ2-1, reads KAGVTQTPRYLIKTRGQQVTLSCSPISGHRSVSWYQQTPGQGLQFLFEYFSETQRNKGNFPGRFSGRQFSNSRSEMNVSTLELGDSALYLCASGGLAGLNEQFFGPGTRLTVL.

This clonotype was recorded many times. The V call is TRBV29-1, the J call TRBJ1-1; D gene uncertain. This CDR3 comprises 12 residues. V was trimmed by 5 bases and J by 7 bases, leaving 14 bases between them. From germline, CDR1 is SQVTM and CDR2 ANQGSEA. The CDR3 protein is CSVRKQDSEAFF. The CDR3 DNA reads TGCAGCGTTCGAAAGCAGGATAGTGAAGCTTTCTTT. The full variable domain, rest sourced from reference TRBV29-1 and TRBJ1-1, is SAVISQKPSRDICQRGTSLTIQCQVDSQVTMMFWYRQQPGQSLTLIATANQGSEATYESGFVIDKFPISRPNLTFSTLTVSNMSPEDSSIYLCSVRKQDSEAFFGQGTRLTVV.

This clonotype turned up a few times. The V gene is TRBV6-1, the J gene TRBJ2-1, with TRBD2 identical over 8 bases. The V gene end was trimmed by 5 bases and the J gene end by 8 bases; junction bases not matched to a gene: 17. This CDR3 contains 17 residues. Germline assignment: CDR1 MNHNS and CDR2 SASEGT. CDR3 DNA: TGTGCCAGCAGTCCTATAGCGGGATGGGGGCGGGGTTATGAGCAGTTCTTC. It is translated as CASSPIAGWGRGYEQFF.

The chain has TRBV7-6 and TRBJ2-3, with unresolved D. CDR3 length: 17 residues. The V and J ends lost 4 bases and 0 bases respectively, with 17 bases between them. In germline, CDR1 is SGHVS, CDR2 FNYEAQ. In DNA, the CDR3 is TGTGCCAGCAGCTCACACCCCGGCGATTCTAGCACAGATACGCAGTATTTT. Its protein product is CASSSHPGDSSTDTQYF.

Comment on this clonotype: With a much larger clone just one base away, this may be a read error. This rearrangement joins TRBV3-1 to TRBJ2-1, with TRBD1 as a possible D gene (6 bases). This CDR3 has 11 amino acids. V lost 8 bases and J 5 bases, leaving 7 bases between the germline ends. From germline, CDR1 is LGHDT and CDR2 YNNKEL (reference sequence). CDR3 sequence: CASGTHNEQFF. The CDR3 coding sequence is TGTGCCAGCGGGACACACAATGAGCAGTTCTTC.

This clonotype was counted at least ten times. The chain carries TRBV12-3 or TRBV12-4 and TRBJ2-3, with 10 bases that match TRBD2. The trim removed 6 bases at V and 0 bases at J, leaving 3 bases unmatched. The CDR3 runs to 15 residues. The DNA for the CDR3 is TGTGCCAGCAGGGGACTAGCGACTAGCACAGATACGCAGTATTTT. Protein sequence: CASRGLATSTDTQYF.

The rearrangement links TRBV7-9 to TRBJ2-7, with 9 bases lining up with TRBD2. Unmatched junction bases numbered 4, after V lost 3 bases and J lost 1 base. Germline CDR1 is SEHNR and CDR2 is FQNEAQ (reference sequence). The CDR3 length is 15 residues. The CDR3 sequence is CASSLTGLASYEQYF. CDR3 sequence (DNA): TGTGCCAGCAGCTTGACGGGACTAGCTTCCTACGAGCAGTACTTC.

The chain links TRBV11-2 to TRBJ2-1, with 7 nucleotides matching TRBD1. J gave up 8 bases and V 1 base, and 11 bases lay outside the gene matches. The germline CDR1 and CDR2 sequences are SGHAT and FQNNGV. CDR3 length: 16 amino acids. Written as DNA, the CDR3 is TGTGCCAGCAGCTTAGGTTCCAACAGGGGAATCGATGAGCAGTTCTTC. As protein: CASSLGSNRGIDEQFF.

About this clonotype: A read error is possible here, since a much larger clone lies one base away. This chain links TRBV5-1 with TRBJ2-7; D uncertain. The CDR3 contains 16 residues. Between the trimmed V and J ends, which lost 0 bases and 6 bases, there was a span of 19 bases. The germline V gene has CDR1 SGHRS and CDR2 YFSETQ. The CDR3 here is CASSLEFSHFTVEQYF. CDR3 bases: TGCGCCAGCAGCTTGGAATTTAGCCACTTTACGGTCGAGCAGTACTTC.

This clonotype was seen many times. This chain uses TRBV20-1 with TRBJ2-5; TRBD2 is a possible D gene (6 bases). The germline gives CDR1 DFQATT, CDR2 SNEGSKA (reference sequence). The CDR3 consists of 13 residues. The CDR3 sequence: CTIIGGVGETQYF. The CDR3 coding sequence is TGCACTATAATCGGAGGGGTAGGAGAGACCCAGTACTTC.

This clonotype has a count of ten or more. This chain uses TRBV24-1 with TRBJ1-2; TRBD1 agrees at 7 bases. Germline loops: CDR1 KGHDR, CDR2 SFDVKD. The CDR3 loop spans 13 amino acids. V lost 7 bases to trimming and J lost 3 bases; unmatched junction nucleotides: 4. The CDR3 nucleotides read TGTGCCACCAGCGAGGGACAGTACTATGGCTACACCTTC. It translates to CATSEGQYYGYTF.

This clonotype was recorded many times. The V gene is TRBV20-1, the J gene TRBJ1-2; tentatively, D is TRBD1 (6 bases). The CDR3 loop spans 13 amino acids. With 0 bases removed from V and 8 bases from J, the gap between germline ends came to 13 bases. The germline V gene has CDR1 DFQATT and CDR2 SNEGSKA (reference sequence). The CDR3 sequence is CSARDLQGRGYTF. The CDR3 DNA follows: TGCAGTGCTAGAGATTTGCAGGGGCGCGGCTACACCTTC.

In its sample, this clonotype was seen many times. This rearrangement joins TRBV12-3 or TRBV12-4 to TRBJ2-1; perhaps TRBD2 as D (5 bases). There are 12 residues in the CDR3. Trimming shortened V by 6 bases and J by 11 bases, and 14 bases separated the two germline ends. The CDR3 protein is CASRDGLAQQFF. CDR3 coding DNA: TGTGCCAGCAGAGATGGACTGGCCCAGCAGTTCTTC.

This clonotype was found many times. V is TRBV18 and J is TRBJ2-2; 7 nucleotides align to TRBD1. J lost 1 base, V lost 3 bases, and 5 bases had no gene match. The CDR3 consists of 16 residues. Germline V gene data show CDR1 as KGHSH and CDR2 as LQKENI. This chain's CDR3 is CASSPTDRVNTGELFF. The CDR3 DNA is TGTGCCAGCTCACCCACCGACAGGGTGAACACCGGGGAGCTGTTTTTT. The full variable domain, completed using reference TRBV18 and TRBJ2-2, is NAGVMQNPRHLVRRRGQEARLRCSPMKGHSHVYWYRQLPEEGLKFMVYLQKENIIDESGMPKERFSAEFPKEGPSILRIQQVVRGDSAAYFCASSPTDRVNTGELFFGEGSRLTVL.

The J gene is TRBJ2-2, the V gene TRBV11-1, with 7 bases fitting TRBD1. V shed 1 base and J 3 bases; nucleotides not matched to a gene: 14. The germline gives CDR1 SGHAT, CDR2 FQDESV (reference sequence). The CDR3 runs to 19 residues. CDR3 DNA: TGTGCCAGCAGCTTAGTAGTCCTCGGTTTGGGACAGTACACCGGGGAGCTGTTTTTT. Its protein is CASSLVVLGLGQYTGELFF.

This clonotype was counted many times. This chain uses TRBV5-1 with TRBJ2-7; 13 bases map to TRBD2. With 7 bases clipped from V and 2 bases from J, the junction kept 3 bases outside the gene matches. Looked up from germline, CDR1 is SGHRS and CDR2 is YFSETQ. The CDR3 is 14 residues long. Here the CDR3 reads CASQGTSGTYEQYF. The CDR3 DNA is TGCGCCAGCCAAGGGACTAGCGGGACCTACGAGCAGTACTTC.

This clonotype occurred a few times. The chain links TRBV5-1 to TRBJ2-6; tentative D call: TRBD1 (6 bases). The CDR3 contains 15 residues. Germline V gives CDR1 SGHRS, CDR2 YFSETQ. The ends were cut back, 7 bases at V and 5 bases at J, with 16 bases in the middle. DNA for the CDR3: TGCGCCAGCTCAGATTTACAGGGCAGGGCCAACGTCCTGACTTTC. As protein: CASSDLQGRANVLTF.

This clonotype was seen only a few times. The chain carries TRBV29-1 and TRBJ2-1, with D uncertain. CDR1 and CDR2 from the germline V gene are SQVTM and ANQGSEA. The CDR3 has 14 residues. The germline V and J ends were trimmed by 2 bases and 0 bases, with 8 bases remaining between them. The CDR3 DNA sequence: TGCAGCGTTGAATACGCGGACTCCTACAATGAGCAGTTCTTC. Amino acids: CSVEYADSYNEQFF.

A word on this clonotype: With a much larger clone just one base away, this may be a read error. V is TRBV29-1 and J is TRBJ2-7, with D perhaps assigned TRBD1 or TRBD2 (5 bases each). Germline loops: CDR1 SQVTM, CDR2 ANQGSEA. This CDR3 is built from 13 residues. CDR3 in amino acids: CSAVRTGTYEQSF. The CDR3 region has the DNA TGCAGCGCCGTCAGGACGGGGACCTACGAGCAGTCCTTC.

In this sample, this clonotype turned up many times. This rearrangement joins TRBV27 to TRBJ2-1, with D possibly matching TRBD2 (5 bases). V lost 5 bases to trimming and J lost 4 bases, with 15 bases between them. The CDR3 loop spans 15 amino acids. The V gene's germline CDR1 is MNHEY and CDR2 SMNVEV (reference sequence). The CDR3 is CASSRSGSGYNEQFF. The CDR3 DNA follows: TGTGCCAGCAGTAGAAGTGGGTCGGGGTACAATGAGCAGTTCTTC.

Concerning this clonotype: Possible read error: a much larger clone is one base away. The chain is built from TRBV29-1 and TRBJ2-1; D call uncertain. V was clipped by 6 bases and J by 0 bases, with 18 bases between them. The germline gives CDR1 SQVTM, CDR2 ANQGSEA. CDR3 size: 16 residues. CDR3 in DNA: TGCAGCGTCCCTCCCCAACAGACCAGCTCCTACAATGAGCAGTTCTTC. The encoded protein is CSVPPQQTSSYNEQFF.

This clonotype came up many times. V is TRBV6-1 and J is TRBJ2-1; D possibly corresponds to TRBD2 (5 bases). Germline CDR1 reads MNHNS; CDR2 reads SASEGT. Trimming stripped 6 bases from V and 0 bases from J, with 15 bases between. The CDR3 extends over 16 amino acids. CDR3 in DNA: TGTGCCAGCAGAGACCCCCGGGAAGGCTCCTACAATGAGCAGTTCTTC. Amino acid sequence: CASRDPREGSYNEQFF.

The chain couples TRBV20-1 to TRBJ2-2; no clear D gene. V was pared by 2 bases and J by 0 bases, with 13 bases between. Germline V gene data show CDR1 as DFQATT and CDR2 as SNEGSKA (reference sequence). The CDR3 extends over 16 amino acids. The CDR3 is CSARRLGTANTGELFF. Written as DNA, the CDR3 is TGCAGTGCTAGAAGATTGGGCACAGCGAACACCGGGGAGCTGTTTTTT.

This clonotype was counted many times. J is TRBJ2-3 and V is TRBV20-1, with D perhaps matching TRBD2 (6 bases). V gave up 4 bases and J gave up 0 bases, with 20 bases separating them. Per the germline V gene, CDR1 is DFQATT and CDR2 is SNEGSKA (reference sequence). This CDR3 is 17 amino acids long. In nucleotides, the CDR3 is TGCAGTGCTACGACCCCGAGTGGCGGGATTAGCACAGATACGCAGTATTTT. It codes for CSATTPSGGISTDTQYF.

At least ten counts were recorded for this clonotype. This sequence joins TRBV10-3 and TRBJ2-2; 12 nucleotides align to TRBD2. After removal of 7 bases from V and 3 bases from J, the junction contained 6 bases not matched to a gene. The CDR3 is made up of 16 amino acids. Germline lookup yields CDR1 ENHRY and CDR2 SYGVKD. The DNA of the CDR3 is TGTGCCATCACGACTAGCGGGAGAACGGACACCGGGGAGCTGTTTTTT. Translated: CAITTSGRTDTGELFF.